One and the same sample provided the 30 T cell receptor beta chains below, sequenced in a study of T cells after yellow fever vaccination. TCRdb passed the 5' RACE reads through MiXCR, listing each CDR3 protein once. The sample lists about 400,000 distinct CDR3 sequences; roughly 12% were seen once. The source was PBMCs, collected on the day of the first yellow fever vaccination. Source of these receptors: a man between 18 and 29 years old who received the YFV17D yellow fever vaccine.

This clonotype has a count of ten or more. The rearrangement joins TRBV3-1 to TRBJ2-5; D is undetermined. V was pared by 0 bases and J by 1 base, with 9 bases between. The germline V gene has CDR1 LGHDT and CDR2 YNNKEL (reference sequence). This CDR3 comprises 15 residues. For the CDR3, the DNA is TGTGCCAGCAGCCAAGATCCGTCATCCCAAGAGACCCAGTACTTC. Its protein is CASSQDPSSQETQYF.

The chain couples TRBV29-1 to TRBJ2-5; 9 bases align to TRBD2. This CDR3 is 16 amino acids long. Germline assignment: CDR1 SQVTM and CDR2 ANQGSEA. The V segment lost 0 bases and the J segment 4 bases; nucleotides outside the gene matches: 9. CDR3 DNA sequence: TGCAGCGTTGAAGATCGTGCGGGGGGGCTGGTAGAGACCCAGTACTTC. Its translation: CSVEDRAGGLVETQYF.

The chain is built from TRBV5-1 and TRBJ1-3; D ambiguous. The CDR3 has 16 residues. The germline gives CDR1 SGHRS, CDR2 YFSETQ. Trimming removed 0 bases from V and 0 bases from J, with 10 bases in between. The CDR3: CASSLVSAISGNTIYF. DNA for the CDR3: TGCGCCAGCAGCTTGGTGTCAGCTATCTCTGGAAACACCATATATTTT.

This clonotype came up a few times. The chain employs TRBV20-1 and TRBJ2-7; TRBD2 might be the D (5 bases). This CDR3 is built from 12 residues. Per the germline V gene, CDR1 is DFQATT and CDR2 is SNEGSKA (reference sequence). V lost 3 bases, J lost 6 bases, and 12 bases lay in between. The CDR3 region has the DNA TGCAGTGCTAGGACTACCAAAGGCGAGCAGTACTTC. It specifies CSARTTKGEQYF.

This clonotype was seen many times. The J gene is TRBJ2-3, the V gene TRBV4-3, with a tentative D call TRBD1 (5 bases). The CDR3 has 16 amino acids. V was shortened by 2 bases and J by 2 bases, with 14 bases between the two germline ends. Per germline, CDR1 LGHNA and CDR2 YSLEER. The CDR3 DNA reads as TGCGCCAGCAGCCAATCGACAGACCACTCCACAGATACGCAGTATTTT. Its translation is CASSQSTDHSTDTQYF.

This chain joins TRBV20-1 and TRBJ2-1, with D possibly TRBD2 on 5 matching bases. The CDR3 extends over 17 amino acids. The germline V gene has CDR1 DFQATT and CDR2 SNEGSKA (reference sequence). V lost 3 bases and J lost 0, with 18 bases in between. CDR3 loop: CSARTGVIGSSYNEQFF. CDR3 in DNA: TGCAGTGCTAGGACCGGGGTCATAGGGAGCTCCTACAATGAGCAGTTCTTC.

This clonotype occurred many times. This chain joins TRBV25-1 and TRBJ1-4; tentative D call: TRBD1 (5 bases). V was clipped by 1 base and J by 8 bases, with 17 bases between them. The CDR3 spans 16 residues. CDR1 is MGHDK and CDR2 is SYGVNS in the germline V gene. Here the CDR3 reads CASSESPAGIGEKLFF. CDR3 coding DNA: TGTGCCAGCAGTGAATCCCCGGCAGGGATCGGAGAAAAACTGTTTTTT.

At least ten counts were recorded for this clonotype. The rearrangement links TRBV5-1 to TRBJ1-6; D unclear. CDR3 size: 14 residues. Trimming removed 3 bases from V and 10 bases from J, with 14 bases in between. Per germline, CDR1 SGHRS and CDR2 YFSETQ. The CDR3 protein is CASSSVEGRSPLHF. The CDR3, as DNA: TGCGCCAGCAGCTCGGTGGAGGGTCGGTCACCCCTCCACTTT.

This clonotype has a count of ten or more. This sequence joins TRBV7-2 and TRBJ2-7, with 7 nucleotides matching TRBD1. Germline values: CDR1 SGHTA, CDR2 FQGNSA. The J segment lost 0 bases and the V segment lost 6 bases, leaving 11 bases of the junction unmatched. There are 16 residues in the CDR3. The CDR3 sequence is CASSITGTVLSYEQYF. The CDR3 nucleotides read TGTGCCAGCAGTATCACCGGGACAGTCCTCTCCTACGAGCAGTACTTC.

This clonotype was found a few times. V usage is TRBV6-5 and J usage is TRBJ2-2; D call uncertain. This CDR3 has 14 residues. Per germline, CDR1 MNHEY and CDR2 SVGAGI. The V gene lost 4 bases and the J gene lost 3 bases, with 9 bases spanning the gap. In DNA form, the CDR3 reads TGTGCCAGCAGTTCGTATAGGGACACCGGGGAGCTGTTTTTT. Its protein product is CASSSYRDTGELFF.

The chain joins TRBV7-2 to TRBJ2-1; D is undetermined. Germline V gives CDR1 SGHTA, CDR2 FQGNSA. The V end was cut by 2 bases, the J end by 2 bases, with 10 bases between. The CDR3 totals 15 residues. CDR3 bases: TGTGCCAGCAGCTTAATCGACGGCGCCTACAATGAGCAGTTCTTC. The encoded protein is CASSLIDGAYNEQFF.

This clonotype was counted only a few times. The chain links TRBV5-1 to TRBJ2-1, with D possibly matching TRBD1 (5 bases). Germline V gene lookup returns CDR1 SGHRS and CDR2 YFSETQ. V was cut by 1 base and J by 2 bases, with 13 bases left in between. The CDR3 loop spans 16 amino acids. As DNA, the CDR3 is TGCGCCAGCAGCTTGTTGTCAGGGATCACCTACAATGAGCAGTTCTTC. Amino acids: CASSLLSGITYNEQFF. Full variable domain (outside the CDR3, taken from reference TRBV5-1 and TRBJ2-1): KAGVTQTPRYLIKTRGQQVTLSCSPISGHRSVSWYQQTPGQGLQFLFEYFSETQRNKGNFPGRFSGRQFSNSRSEMNVSTLELGDSALYLCASSLLSGITYNEQFFGPGTRLTVL.

This clonotype appeared a few times. The chain uses TRBV24-1 and TRBJ1-5; D perhaps matches TRBD1 (5 bases). The germline CDR1 and CDR2 sequences are KGHDR and SFDVKD. The ends were cut back, 5 bases at V and 0 bases at J, with 10 bases in the middle. CDR3 length: 15 amino acids. The CDR3 coding sequence is TGTGCCACCAGTGGTGGGGCCTATAGCAATCAGCCCCAGCATTTT. Protein: CATSGGAYSNQPQHF.

This clonotype was seen only a few times. This chain joins TRBV4-1 and TRBJ1-3, with 10 bases lining up with TRBD1. J lost 3 bases, V lost 4 bases, and 6 bases had no gene match. Germline CDR1 reads MGHRA; CDR2 reads YSYEKL. This CDR3 comprises 16 residues. In DNA, the CDR3 is TGCGCCAGCAGCCGCCGACAGGGGGCTGATGGAAACACCATATATTTT. Translated, it gives CASSRRQGADGNTIYF.

The chain has TRBV20-1 and TRBJ1-3, with TRBD1 matching 7 bases. The CDR3 extends over 14 amino acids. Germline V gene lookup returns CDR1 DFQATT and CDR2 SNEGSKA (reference sequence). J lost 3 bases, V lost 6 bases, and 8 bases had no gene match. DNA of the CDR3: TGCAGTGCGCAGACAGGGCCTCTTGGAAACACCATATATTTT. It codes for CSAQTGPLGNTIYF.

The V call is TRBV4-3, the J call TRBJ1-5, with 8 bases fitting TRBD1. The CDR3 spans 15 residues. Looked up from germline, CDR1 is LGHNA and CDR2 is YSLEER. V lost 1 base, J lost 6 bases, and 5 bases stayed unmatched. CDR3 loop: CASSQVTGGSQPQHF. In DNA, the CDR3 is TGCGCCAGCAGCCAAGTAACAGGGGGGAGTCAGCCCCAGCATTTT.

This clonotype was seen many times. The chain employs TRBV6-6 and TRBJ2-2; D remains unclear. V lost 5 bases to trimming and J lost 8 bases, with 9 bases between them. Germline-derived CDR1 and CDR2 are MNHNY and SVGAGI (reference sequence). The CDR3 is 12 amino acids. This chain's CDR3 is CASSVNPGELFF. The CDR3 DNA follows: TGTGCCAGCAGTGTTAACCCGGGGGAGCTGTTTTTT.

This clonotype was seen a few times. This rearrangement joins TRBV4-3 to TRBJ2-3; TRBD1 is a possible D gene (5 bases). Deletions cut 0 bases from V and 0 bases from J, with 13 bases between. The CDR3 totals 17 residues. Germline V gene data show CDR1 as LGHNA and CDR2 as YSLEER. The CDR3 region has the DNA TGCGCCAGCAGCCAAGATCCAGGACAATCTAGCACAGATACGCAGTATTTT. Encoded protein: CASSQDPGQSSTDTQYF.

CDR3 residues: CASSWVPGGNSPLHF. In nucleotides, the CDR3 is TGTGCCAGCAGTTGGGTCCCAGGAGGGAATTCACCCCTCCACTTT. The rearrangement uses TRBV27 and TRBJ1-6, with D hard to call. V shed 4 bases and J shed 7 bases, with 14 bases lying between them. The CDR3 extends over 15 amino acids. Germline V CDR1 and CDR2: MNHEY, SMNVEV (reference sequence).

There are a few counts of this clonotype. The rearrangement uses TRBV15 and TRBJ2-5; D is unresolved. CDR3 length: 14 amino acids. The germline V gene encodes CDR1 LNHNV and CDR2 YYDKDF (reference sequence). V dropped 5 bases and J dropped 5 bases, with 15 bases sitting between them. The CDR3: CATSRNWGGETQYF. The CDR3 region has the DNA TGTGCCACCAGCCGAAACTGGGGTGGGGAGACCCAGTACTTC.

The chain recombines TRBV5-1 with TRBJ2-1; 13 positions agree with TRBD2. This CDR3 has 17 amino acids. V lost 4 bases, J lost 1 base, and 5 bases stayed unmatched. Germline V gives CDR1 SGHRS, CDR2 YFSETQ. This CDR3 reads CASSPGTSGVSYNEQFF. CDR3 in DNA: TGCGCCAGCAGCCCGGGGACTAGCGGGGTTTCCTACAATGAGCAGTTCTTC.

This clonotype was picked up a small number of times. This sequence joins TRBV6-2 or TRBV6-3 and TRBJ2-3; D perhaps matches TRBD2 (5 bases). V lost 5 bases and J lost 8, with 20 bases in between. Germline V gene sequence: CDR1 MNHEY, CDR2 SVGEGT. CDR3 size: 15 residues. The CDR3 spells CASSRPTARRATQYF. CDR3 DNA: TGTGCCAGCAGTCGCCCGACTGCTCGGCGGGCTACGCAGTATTTT.

This clonotype was seen a handful of times. The rearrangement uses TRBV28 and TRBJ1-1; 7 bases align to TRBD1. J lost 9 bases, V lost 6 bases, and 19 bases had no gene match. This CDR3 has 16 residues. Per the germline V gene, CDR1 is MDHEN and CDR2 is SYDVKM. CDR3 amino acids: CASSLSAGGGSVKAFF. In nucleotides, the CDR3 is TGTGCCAGCAGCCTTAGCGCAGGGGGGGGTAGTGTTAAAGCTTTCTTT.

The table lists this clonotype with many counts. J is TRBJ1-6 and V is TRBV20-1; D remains unclear. Trimming took 3 bases from V and 7 from J, leaving 4 bases between them. Germline CDR1 reads DFQATT; CDR2 reads SNEGSKA (reference sequence). CDR3 length equals 11 residues. The CDR3 DNA sequence: TGCAGTGCTAGCTACAATTCACCCCTCCACTTT. This encodes CSASYNSPLHF.

There are a few counts of this clonotype. The gene calls are TRBV5-1 and TRBJ2-1, with unresolved D. Germline CDR1 SGHRS, CDR2 YFSETQ. The CDR3 loop spans 14 amino acids. Trimming cost V 4 bases and J 7 bases, with 15 bases left between them. DNA for the CDR3: TGCGCCAGCAGCAGAGCGCTATCCCCAAATGAGCAGTTCTTC. Translating gives CASSRALSPNEQFF.

This chain uses TRBV25-1 with TRBJ1-1; D gene ambiguous. CDR3 length: 12 amino acids. V was pared by 6 bases and J by 3 bases, with 8 bases between. CDR1 MGHDK and CDR2 SYGVNS come from the germline V gene. In DNA form, the CDR3 reads TGTGCCAGCAGGTGGGGATACACTGAAGCTTTCTTT. Its protein is CASRWGYTEAFF.

CDR3 DNA: TGTGCCACCAGCAGAGAATACGGGAAGTTAGCTAACTATGGCTACACCTTC. This gives the protein CATSREYGKLANYGYTF. This chain connects TRBV15 to TRBJ1-2; D remains unclear. This CDR3 has 17 residues. Trimming pared 0 bases from V and 0 bases from J, leaving 14 bases between. The germline V gene has CDR1 LNHNV and CDR2 YYDKDF (reference sequence).

This clonotype has just a few counts. The V gene is TRBV6-1, the J gene TRBJ1-4, with TRBD1 as a possible D gene (5 bases). Trimming left V 6 bases short and J 2 bases short, with 10 bases between. This CDR3 spans 14 amino acids. Germline V lookup: CDR1 MNHNS, CDR2 SASEGT. The CDR3 region is CASRLGGTNEKLFF. As DNA, the CDR3 is TGTGCCAGCAGACTGGGGGGGACTAATGAAAAACTGTTTTTT.

The chain couples TRBV7-6 to TRBJ2-2; possibly TRBD1 for D (6 bases). The CDR3 covers 16 residues. V lost 5 bases and J 6 bases, leaving 19 bases between the germline ends. Germline CDR1 reads SGHVS; CDR2 reads FNYEAQ. In nucleotides, the CDR3 is TGTGCCAGCAGCCCTAGGACCACAGGGATTCCCGGGGAGCTGTTTTTT. Residues: CASSPRTTGIPGELFF.

This clonotype was observed a handful of times. It is likely a read error, because the conserved phenylalanine at the end of the CDR3 is missing. The DNA is left out, because the CDR3 cannot be placed on it with certainty; the CDR3 is given as TCRdb lists it. The chain recombines TRBV14 with TRBJ2-1; whether TRBD1, the table's D call, matches the DNA was not checked. Both ends counted, the CDR3 spans 13 residues. Germline V gene lookup returns CDR1 SGHDN and CDR2 FVKESK. CDR3 in amino acids: CASSQGGTGISYL.